The 3 T cell receptor beta chains presented below share a single source sample, sequenced in a study of blood T cell repertoires in COVID-19. Some clones are missing from TCRdb's copy, which holds only in-frame ones; the method was immunoSEQ multiplex PCR. The sample has about 150,000 clones; over 65% are singletons. The specimen was peripheral blood. These receptors all come from a man aged 50 or older with acute or convalescent COVID-19.

The chain has TRBV30 and TRBJ2-2; D may be TRBD1 (6 bases). Per germline, CDR1 GTSNPN and CDR2 SVGIG (reference sequence). CDR3 size: 13 residues. The CDR3 here is CAQGGMGTGELFF. The CDR3 DNA reads as TGTGCGCAAGGGGGAATGGGCACCGGGGAGCTGTTTTTT. The complete variable domain, with remaining parts taken from reference TRBV30 and TRBJ2-2, reads SQTIHQWPATLVQPVGSPLSLECTVEGTSNPNLYWYRQAAGRGLQLLFYSVGIGQISSEVPQNLSASRPQDRQFILSSKKLLLSDSGFYLCAQGGMGTGELFFGEGSRLTVL.

This clone came up a few times. J is TRBJ1-1 and V is TRBV14; D is unresolved. Per the germline V gene, CDR1 is SGHDN and CDR2 is FVKESK. CDR3 length equals 13 residues. Trimming took off 3 bases at V and 4 bases at J, with 9 bases between the two ends. The CDR3 protein is CASSHLRSTEAFF. CDR3 bases: TGTGCCAGCAGCCATTTGAGGTCCACTGAAGCTTTCTTT.

This clone was observed once. The rearrangement joins TRBV24-1 to TRBJ2-2; the match to TRBD1 covers 7 bases. The germline gives CDR1 KGHDR, CDR2 SFDVKD. The CDR3 has 13 residues. Losses at the gene ends were 6 bases for V and 5 bases for J; bases not matched to a gene: 2. The CDR3: CATSHRGTGELFF. The DNA of the CDR3 is TGTGCCACCAGTCACAGGGGTACCGGGGAGCTGTTTTTT.